These 8 T cell receptor beta chains were sequenced from one sample in a study of regulatory T cells in long-lasting Graves disease. Indicated time point: persistent/refractory GD, antithyroid drugs over 5 years with positive TRAb. Scientists built the TCR library using RNA that was extracted from PBMCs. To make TCR beta libraries, researchers used iRepertoire HTBI primers and Arm-PCR of CDR3 regions. MiXCR, run by TCRdb on the multiplex PCR reads, gives a single entry per CDR3 protein. The sample carries 350,000 to 450,000 distinct CDR3 sequences, 20% to 25% recorded once. Material: peripheral blood mononuclear cells (PBMCs), obtained when the disease was refractory, from a patient treated with antithyroid drugs. All receptors come from a female donor with Graves disease.

At least ten counts were recorded for this clonotype. The chain uses TRBV6-1 and TRBJ1-1, with TRBD1 as a possible D gene (5 bases). The V end lost 5 bases, the J end lost 1 base, and 11 bases lay between the germline ends. The length of the CDR3 is 14 residues. Per the germline V gene, CDR1 is MNHNS and CDR2 is SASEGT. The CDR3 is CASSRWGGNTEAFF. CDR3 nucleotides: TGTGCCAGCAGTCGTTGGGGCGGGAACACTGAAGCTTTCTTT.

The CDR3 loop reads CASSWEITGLGQAFF. The CDR3 DNA is TGCGCCAGCAGCTGGGAGATTACAGGGCTGGGGCAAGCTTTCTTT. The gene calls are TRBV5-1 and TRBJ1-1, with a weak D call TRBD1 (6 bases). Trimming removed 3 bases from V and 9 bases from J, with 21 bases in between. The length of the CDR3 is 15 residues. The V gene's germline CDR1 is SGHRS and CDR2 YFSETQ.

This clonotype was observed a few times. The chain joins TRBV29-1 to TRBJ2-7; 8 bases are a match to TRBD1. This CDR3 is 15 amino acids long. Germline V lookup: CDR1 SQVTM, CDR2 ANQGSEA. Trimming took 3 bases from V and 4 from J; bases not matched to a gene: 11. The chain's CDR3 is CSVDGSSGGRYEQYF. The CDR3 nucleotides read TGCAGCGTTGACGGGAGTTCAGGGGGCCGATACGAGCAGTACTTC.

This clonotype was counted only a few times. The chain carries TRBV25-1 and TRBJ1-2; D possibly corresponds to TRBD1 (6 bases). Looked up from germline, CDR1 is MGHDK and CDR2 is SYGVNS. The CDR3 covers 17 residues. V was shortened by 5 bases and J by 0 bases, with 19 bases between the two germline ends. The CDR3 protein is CASSPQGSRVANYGYTF. The CDR3 coding sequence is TGTGCCAGCAGTCCCCAGGGGTCCAGGGTAGCTAACTATGGCTACACCTTC.

The chain links TRBV6-2 or TRBV6-3 to TRBJ1-5, with a weak D call TRBD1 (6 bases). Between the trimmed V and J ends, which lost 5 bases and 6 bases, there was a span of 14 bases. Germline lookup yields CDR1 MNHEY and CDR2 SVGEGT. CDR3 length: 14 amino acids. For the CDR3, the DNA is TGTGCCAGCAGTCTTCAGGGGCCGTCTCAGCCCCAGCATTTT. It is translated as CASSLQGPSQPQHF.

This clonotype showed up just a few times. The chain is built from TRBV3-1 and TRBJ1-1, with a weak D call TRBD1 (6 bases). Germline V lookup: CDR1 LGHDT, CDR2 YNNKEL (reference sequence). Trimming pared 4 bases from V and 9 bases from J, leaving 18 bases between. This CDR3 is built from 14 residues. CDR3 sequence (DNA): TGTGCCAGCAGCCCTACCCCAGGACAGAGCCAAGCTTTCTTT. This codes for CASSPTPGQSQAFF.

In its sample, this clonotype was seen many times. The chain recombines TRBV27 with TRBJ2-7, with TRBD1 identical over 11 bases. Germline V gene data show CDR1 as MNHEY and CDR2 as SMNVEV (reference sequence). J lost 2 bases, V lost 6 bases, and 6 bases had no gene match. This CDR3 is built from 15 residues. The CDR3 region has the DNA TGTGCCAGCAGGTTGGAGGGACAGGGGGCCTACGAGCAGTACTTC. Translation gives CASRLEGQGAYEQYF.

This clonotype was seen a few times. The DNA for the CDR3 is TGCGCCAGCAGCCAAGTCCCCGCCAGTTACTTCTCCTACGAGCAGTACTTC. Translated, it gives CASSQVPASYFSYEQYF. The chain joins TRBV4-1 to TRBJ2-7; D not certain. The CDR3 is made up of 17 amino acids. From germline, CDR1 is MGHRA and CDR2 YSYEKL. The V end lost 1 base, the J end lost 0 bases, and 16 bases lay between the germline ends.